The clone carrying this TCR beta chain was recorded many times. Clones were sequenced by immunoSEQ multiplex PCR, and TCRdb holds only the in-frame ones, with some missing. The top ten hold about 8% of the sample, which has 210,000 or so clones, approximately 84% seen once. Germline CDR1 and CDR2: MDHEN and SYDVKM. Trimming took off 7 bases at V and 2 bases at J, with 15 bases between the two ends. This CDR3 contains 15 residues. This sample was included in a study of blood T cell repertoires in COVID-19. This chain uses TRBV28 with TRBJ1-3; TRBD1 is a possible D gene (6 bases). Sample: peripheral blood. The source is a woman aged 45 to 65 with active or convalescent COVID-19. CDR3: CASTPRTAAGNTIYF. The CDR3 nucleotides are TGTGCCAGCACCCCACGGACAGCAGCTGGAAACACCATATATTTT. The entire variable domain, with the rest obtained from reference TRBV28 and TRBJ1-3, is as follows: DVKVTQSSRYLVKRTGEKVFLECVQDMDHENMFWYRQDPGLGLRLIYFSYDVKMKEKGDIPEGYSVSREKKERFSLILESASTNQTSMYLCASTPRTAAGNTIYFGEGSWLTVV.